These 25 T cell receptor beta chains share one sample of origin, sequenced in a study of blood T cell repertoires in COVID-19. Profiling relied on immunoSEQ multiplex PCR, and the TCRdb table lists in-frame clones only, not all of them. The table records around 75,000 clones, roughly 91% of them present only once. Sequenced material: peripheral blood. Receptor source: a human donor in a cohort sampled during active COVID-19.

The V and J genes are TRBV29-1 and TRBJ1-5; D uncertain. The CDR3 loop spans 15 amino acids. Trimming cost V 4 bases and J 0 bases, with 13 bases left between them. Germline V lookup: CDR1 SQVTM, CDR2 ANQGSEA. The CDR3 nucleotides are TGCAGCGTTGTGGGCAGAATTTATAGCAATCAGCCCCAGCATTTT. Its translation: CSVVGRIYSNQPQHF.

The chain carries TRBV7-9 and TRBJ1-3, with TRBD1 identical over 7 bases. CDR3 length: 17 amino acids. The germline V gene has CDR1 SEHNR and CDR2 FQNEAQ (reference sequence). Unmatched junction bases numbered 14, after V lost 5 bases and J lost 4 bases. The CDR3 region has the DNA TGTGCCAGCAGCCACACCGACACAGGGGTGGGAGGAAACACCATATATTTT. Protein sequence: CASSHTDTGVGGNTIYF.

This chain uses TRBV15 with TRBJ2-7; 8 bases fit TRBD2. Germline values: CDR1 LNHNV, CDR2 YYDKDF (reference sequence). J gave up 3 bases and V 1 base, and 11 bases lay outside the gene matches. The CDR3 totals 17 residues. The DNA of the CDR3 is TGTGCCACCAGCAGAGCTGCGCGGGAGGCCTCCCTCTACGAGCAGTACGTC. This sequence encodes CATSRAAREASLYEQYV.

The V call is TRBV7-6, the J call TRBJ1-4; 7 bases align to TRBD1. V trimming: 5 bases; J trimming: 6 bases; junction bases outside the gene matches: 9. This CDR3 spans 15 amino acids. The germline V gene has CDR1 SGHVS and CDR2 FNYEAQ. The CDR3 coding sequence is TGTGCCAGCAGCACACCGAGGAGGGGGCATGAAAAACTGTTTTTT. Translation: CASSTPRRGHEKLFF.

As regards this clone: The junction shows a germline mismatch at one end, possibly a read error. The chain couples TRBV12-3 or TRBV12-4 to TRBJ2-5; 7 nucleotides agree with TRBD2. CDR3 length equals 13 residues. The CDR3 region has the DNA TGTGCCAGCAATAGGGGAGGGCAAGAGGCCCAGTACTTC. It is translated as CASNRGGQEAQYF.

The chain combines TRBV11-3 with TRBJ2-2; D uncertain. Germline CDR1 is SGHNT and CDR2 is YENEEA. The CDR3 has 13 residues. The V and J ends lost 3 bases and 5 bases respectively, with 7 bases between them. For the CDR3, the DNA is TGTGCCAGCAGCTTGTATCTTACCGGGGAGCTGTTTTTT. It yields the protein CASSLYLTGELFF.

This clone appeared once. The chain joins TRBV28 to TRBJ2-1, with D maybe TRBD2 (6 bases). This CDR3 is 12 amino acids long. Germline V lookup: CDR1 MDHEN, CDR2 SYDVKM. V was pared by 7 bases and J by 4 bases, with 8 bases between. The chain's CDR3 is CASTAGYNEQFF. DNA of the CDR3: TGTGCCAGCACGGCGGGGTACAATGAGCAGTTCTTC.

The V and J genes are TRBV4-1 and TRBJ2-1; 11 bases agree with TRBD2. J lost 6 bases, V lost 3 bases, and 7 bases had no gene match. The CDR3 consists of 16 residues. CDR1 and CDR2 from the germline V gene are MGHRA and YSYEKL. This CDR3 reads CASSQKRGLAANEQFF. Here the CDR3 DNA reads TGCGCCAGCAGCCAGAAGAGGGGACTAGCGGCCAATGAGCAGTTCTTC.

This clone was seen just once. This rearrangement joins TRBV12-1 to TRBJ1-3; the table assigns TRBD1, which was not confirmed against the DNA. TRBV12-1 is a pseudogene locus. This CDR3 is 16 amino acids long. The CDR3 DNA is TGTGCCAGCAGCTGGACAGGGGCCGGTCAGCGGGACACCATATATTTT. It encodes CASSWTGAGQRDTIYF.

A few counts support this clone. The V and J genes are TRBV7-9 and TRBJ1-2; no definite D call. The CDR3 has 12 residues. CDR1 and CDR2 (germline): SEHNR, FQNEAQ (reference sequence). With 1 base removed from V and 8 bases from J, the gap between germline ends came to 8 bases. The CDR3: CASSLGRRGYTF. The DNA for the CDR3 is TGTGCCAGCAGCTTAGGGAGGAGAGGCTACACCTTC.

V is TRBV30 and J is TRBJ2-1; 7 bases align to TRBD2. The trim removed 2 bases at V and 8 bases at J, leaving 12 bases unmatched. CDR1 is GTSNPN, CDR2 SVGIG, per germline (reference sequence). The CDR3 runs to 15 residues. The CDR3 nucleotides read TGTGCCTGGAGTCCCCTGGGGACTATTGTTGATGAGCAGTTCTTC. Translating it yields CAWSPLGTIVDEQFF.

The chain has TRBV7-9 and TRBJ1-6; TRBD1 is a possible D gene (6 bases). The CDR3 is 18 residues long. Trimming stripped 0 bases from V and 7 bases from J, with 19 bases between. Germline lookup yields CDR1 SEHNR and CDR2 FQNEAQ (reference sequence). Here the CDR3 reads CASSLAFQGRQGNSPLHF. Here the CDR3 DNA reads TGTGCCAGCAGCTTAGCATTCCAGGGCCGGCAGGGGAATTCACCCCTCCACTTT.

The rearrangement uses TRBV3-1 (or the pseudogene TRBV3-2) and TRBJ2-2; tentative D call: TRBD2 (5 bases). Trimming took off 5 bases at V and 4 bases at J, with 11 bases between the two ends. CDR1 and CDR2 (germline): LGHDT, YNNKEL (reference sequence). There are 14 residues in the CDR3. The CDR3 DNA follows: TGTGCCAGCAGCTATACGGGGAGCACCGGGGAGCTGTTTTTT. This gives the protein CASSYTGSTGELFF.

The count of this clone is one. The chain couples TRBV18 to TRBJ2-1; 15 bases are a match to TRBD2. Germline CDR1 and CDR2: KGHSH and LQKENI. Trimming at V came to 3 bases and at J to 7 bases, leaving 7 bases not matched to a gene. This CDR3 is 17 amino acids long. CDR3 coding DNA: TGTGCCAGCTCACCTAACACCGGGACTAGCGGGAGGAATGAGCAGTTCTTC. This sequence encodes CASSPNTGTSGRNEQFF.

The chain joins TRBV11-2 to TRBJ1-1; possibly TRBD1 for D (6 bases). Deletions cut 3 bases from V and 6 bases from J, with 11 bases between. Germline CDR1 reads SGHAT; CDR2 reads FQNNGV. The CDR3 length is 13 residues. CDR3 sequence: CASSFAGAPEAFF. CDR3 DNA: TGTGCCAGCAGCTTCGCAGGGGCCCCTGAAGCTTTCTTT. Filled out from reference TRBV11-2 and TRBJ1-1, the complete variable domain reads EAGVAQSPRYKIIEKRQSVAFWCNPISGHATLYWYQQILGQGPKLLIQFQNNGVVDDSQLPKDRFSAERLKGVDSTLKIQPAKLEDSAVYLCASSFAGAPEAFFGQGTRLTVV.

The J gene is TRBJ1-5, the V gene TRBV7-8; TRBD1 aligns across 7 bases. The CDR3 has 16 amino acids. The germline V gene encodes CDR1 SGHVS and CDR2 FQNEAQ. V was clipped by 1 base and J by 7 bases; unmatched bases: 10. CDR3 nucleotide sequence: TGTGCCAGCAGCTTAGGAAGACAGGGCTTTTGGCAGCCCCAGCATTTT. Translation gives CASSLGRQGFWQPQHF.

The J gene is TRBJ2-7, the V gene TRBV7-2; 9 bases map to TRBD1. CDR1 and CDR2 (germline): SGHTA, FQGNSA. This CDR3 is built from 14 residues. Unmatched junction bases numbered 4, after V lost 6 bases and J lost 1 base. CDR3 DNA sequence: TGTGCCAGCAGTTCTGACAGGGGGTCCTACGAGCAGTACTTC. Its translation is CASSSDRGSYEQYF.

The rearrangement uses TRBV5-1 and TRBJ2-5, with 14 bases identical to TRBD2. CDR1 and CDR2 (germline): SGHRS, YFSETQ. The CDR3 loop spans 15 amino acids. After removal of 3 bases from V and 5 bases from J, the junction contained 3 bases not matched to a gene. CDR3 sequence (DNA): TGCGCCAGCAGCTCGGGACTAGCGGGAGAGGAGACCCAGTACTTC. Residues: CASSSGLAGEETQYF.

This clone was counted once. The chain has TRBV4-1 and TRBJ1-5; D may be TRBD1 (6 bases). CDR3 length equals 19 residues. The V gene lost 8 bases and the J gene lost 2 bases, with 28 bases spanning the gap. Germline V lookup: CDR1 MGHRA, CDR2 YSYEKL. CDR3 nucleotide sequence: TGCGCCAGCGGCCCCTACCCTTTTAACGACAGGTCAGGCAATCAGCCCCAGCATTTT. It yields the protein CASGPYPFNDRSGNQPQHF.

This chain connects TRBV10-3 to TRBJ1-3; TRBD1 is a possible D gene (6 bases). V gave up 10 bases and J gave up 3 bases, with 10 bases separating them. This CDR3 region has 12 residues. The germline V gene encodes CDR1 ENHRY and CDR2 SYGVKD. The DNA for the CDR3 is TGTGCCACCGGGACAATTGGAAACACCATATATTTT. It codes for CATGTIGNTIYF.

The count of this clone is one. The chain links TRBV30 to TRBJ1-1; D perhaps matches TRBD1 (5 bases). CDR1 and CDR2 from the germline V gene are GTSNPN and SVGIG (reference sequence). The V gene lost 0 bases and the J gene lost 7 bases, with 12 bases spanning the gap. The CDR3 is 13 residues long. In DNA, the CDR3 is TGTGCCTGGAGTGTGGGGCCCGGCGGTGAAGCTTTCTTT. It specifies CAWSVGPGGEAFF.

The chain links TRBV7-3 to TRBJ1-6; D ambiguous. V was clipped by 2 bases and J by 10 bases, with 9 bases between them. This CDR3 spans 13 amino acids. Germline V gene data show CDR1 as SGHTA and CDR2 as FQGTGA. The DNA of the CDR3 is TGTGCCAGCAGCTTAGTCGAGGGCTCACCCCTCCACTTT. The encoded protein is CASSLVEGSPLHF.

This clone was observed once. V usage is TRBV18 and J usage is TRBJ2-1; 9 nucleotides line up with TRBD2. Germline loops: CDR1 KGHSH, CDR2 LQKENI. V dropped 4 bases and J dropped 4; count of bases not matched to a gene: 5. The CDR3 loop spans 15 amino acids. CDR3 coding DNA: TGTGCCAGCTCACAGAGCGGGGGGCCTTACAATGAGCAGTTCTTC. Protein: CASSQSGGPYNEQFF. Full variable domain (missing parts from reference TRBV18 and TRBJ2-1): NAGVMQNPRHLVRRRGQEARLRCSPMKGHSHVYWYRQLPEEGLKFMVYLQKENIIDESGMPKERFSAEFPKEGPSILRIQQVVRGDSAAYFCASSQSGGPYNEQFFGPGTRLTVL.

The CDR3 loop reads CASSSGLGGSSYNEQFF. CDR3 sequence (DNA): TGTGCCAGCAGTTCAGGACTCGGGGGAAGCTCCTACAATGAGCAGTTCTTC. V is TRBV5-4 and J is TRBJ2-1; TRBD2 is a possible D gene (6 bases). V lost 5 bases, J lost 0 bases, and 18 bases lay in between. The length of the CDR3 is 17 residues. Germline assignment: CDR1 SGHNT and CDR2 YYREEE (reference sequence). Full variable domain (missing parts from reference TRBV5-4 and TRBJ2-1): ETGVTQSPTHLIKTRGQQVTLRCSSQSGHNTVSWYQQALGQGPQFIFQYYREEENGRGNFPPRFSGLQFPNYSSELNVNALELDDSALYLCASSSGLGGSSYNEQFFGPGTRLTVL.

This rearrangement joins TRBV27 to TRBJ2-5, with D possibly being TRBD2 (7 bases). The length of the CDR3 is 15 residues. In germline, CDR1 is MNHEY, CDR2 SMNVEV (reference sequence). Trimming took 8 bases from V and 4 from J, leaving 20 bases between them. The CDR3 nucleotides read TGTGCCAGCCACCCCAGGGGAGGGAATCGAGAGACCCAGTACTTC. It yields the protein CASHPRGGNRETQYF.